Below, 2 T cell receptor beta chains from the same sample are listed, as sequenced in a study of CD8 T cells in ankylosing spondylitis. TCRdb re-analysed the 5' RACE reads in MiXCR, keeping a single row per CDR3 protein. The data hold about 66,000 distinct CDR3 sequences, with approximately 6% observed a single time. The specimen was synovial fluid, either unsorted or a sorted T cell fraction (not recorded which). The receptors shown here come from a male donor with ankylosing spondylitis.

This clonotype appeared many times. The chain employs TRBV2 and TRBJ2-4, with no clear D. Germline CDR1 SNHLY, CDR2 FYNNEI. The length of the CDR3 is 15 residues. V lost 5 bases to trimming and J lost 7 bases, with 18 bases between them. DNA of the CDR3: TGTGCCAGCAGTTTTGCCACTCCCGGGCGGAACATTCAGTACTTC. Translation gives CASSFATPGRNIQYF.

CDR3 sequence: CSAKVREGTYNEQFF. DNA for the CDR3: TGCAGTGCTAAAGTCCGGGAGGGTACCTACAATGAGCAGTTCTTC. V gene TRBV20-1 combines with J gene TRBJ2-1, with 8 bases lining up with TRBD2. The V gene's germline CDR1 is DFQATT and CDR2 SNEGSKA (reference sequence). CDR3 size: 15 residues. V was pared by 4 bases and J by 2 bases, with 7 bases of the junction left unmatched.